This TCR beta chain came from a study of shared clonotypes between healthy human individuals. Whole-study findings and limits: Generation of non-shared clonotypes was less probable than generation of clonotypes shared by all four donors.

Every immunoSEQ plate was one replicate of a subset's evenly spread DNA. Measured with immunoSEQ multiplex PCR; TCRdb has only the in-frame clones, and not every one. In the table there are 2 million to 2.5 million clones, about 92% of which are singletons. As concerns this clone: Its antigen is unidentified.

Germline trimming cut 2 bases from V and 5 bases from J; bases unmatched to any gene: 1. Germline V CDR1 and CDR2: SGDLS, YYNGEE. The CDR3 runs 14 residues. The V gene is TRBV9, the J gene TRBJ2-2, with 9 bases aligning to TRBD1. The TCR comes from a man aged 18-30 years in good health. Some clones in this sample may be carry-over from other donors' samples. Sequenced: naive CD4+ T cells from PBMCs. Specified subset: CD45RA+ positively selected. In DNA form, the CDR3 reads TGTGCCAGCAGCGTGGACAGGGGAACCGGGGAGCTGTTTTTT. Its translation: CASSVDRGTGELFF.